This T cell receptor beta chain was recovered during a study of T cell repertoires in cytomegalovirus infection. The junction had 18 bases not matched to a gene; V was cut back by 0 bases and J by 8 bases. The CDR3 length is 19 residues. In germline, CDR1 is DFQATT, CDR2 SNEGSKA (reference sequence). General study results and limits: Within the response measured ex vivo, HLA-C-restricted CMV-specific TCR beta clonotypes were dominant.

Notes on this clonotype: Its matching antigen is unknown.

TCRdb re-analysed the reads in MiXCR, keeping a single row per CDR3 protein. The sample shows approximately 910,000 distinct CDR3 sequences, approximately 32% of them seen only once. This TCR came from a human donor in good health (CMV status not recorded). Some clones in this sample may be carry-over from other donors' samples. The input for sequencing was cultured CD8+ T cells from PBMCs, taken from culture after CMV antigen stimulation. The rearrangement links TRBV20-1 to TRBJ2-1; TRBD2 matches 11 bases. The CDR3 DNA reads as TGCAGTGCTAGAGATCTTCTAGCGGGGGGCCGGAACCCAATCCATGAGCAGTTCTTC. Its protein product is CSARDLLAGGRNPIHEQFF.